This passage covers 20 T cell receptor beta chains from one sample sequenced in a study of Tregs in tolerant kidney transplant recipients (dated by TCRdb to between 2018 and 2021). Library preparation employed the immunoSEQ multiplex PCR assay. In TCRdb, the immuneACCESS table is reduced to in-frame sequences with V and J assigned. These tables do not hold every clone; where another copy was compared, an unresolved V gene accounts for under half, and the others remain unexplained. This sample holds around 61,000 clones; 70% to 90% were observed only once. Of the sample, 3.5% to 4% falls within the top ten clones. The intended sense of this specimen's time point label: 6 months after combined kidney and bone marrow transplant. The transplants used related donors with nonmyeloablative bone marrow transplantation, and mixed chimerism in the human trials was transient. Sequences were derived from CD4+ T cells from blood (PBMCs), sampled 6 months after the transplant. The receptors were gathered from a human patient who received a combined kidney and bone marrow transplant. Because of the transplant, the T cells may be the graft donor's rather than the patient's own.

Concerning this clone: Additional DNA sequences in this sample encode the identical CDR3. The chain carries TRBV5-6 and TRBJ2-1; D perhaps matches TRBD1 (6 bases). The ends were cut back, 5 bases at V and 0 bases at J, with 15 bases in the middle. Per the germline V gene, CDR1 is SGHDT and CDR2 is YYEEEE. This CDR3 has 16 residues. CDR3 protein: CASRHYRDISYNEQFF. The CDR3 DNA reads as TGTGCCAGCAGGCATTACCGGGACATCTCCTACAATGAGCAGTTCTTC.

This clone was detected once. The chain carries TRBV5-1 and TRBJ1-2, with D perhaps TRBD1 (5 bases). Deletions cut 0 bases from V and 8 bases from J, with 11 bases between. CDR1 and CDR2 from the germline V gene are SGHRS and YFSETQ. The CDR3 contains 13 residues. The chain's CDR3 is CASSLGQREGYTF. The CDR3 nucleotides read TGCGCCAGCAGCTTGGGACAGCGCGAGGGCTACACCTTC. Supplemented by reference TRBV5-1 and TRBJ1-2, the full variable domain reads KAGVTQTPRYLIKTRGQQVTLSCSPISGHRSVSWYQQTPGQGLQFLFEYFSETQRNKGNFPGRFSGRQFSNSRSEMNVSTLELGDSALYLCASSLGQREGYTFGSGTRLTVV.

The gene calls are TRBV5-1 and TRBJ2-1; TRBD2 agrees at 7 bases. Losses at the gene ends were 4 bases for V and 4 bases for J; bases not matched to a gene: 8. The V gene's germline CDR1 is SGHRS and CDR2 YFSETQ. The CDR3 has 15 amino acids. CDR3 bases: TGCGCCAGCAGCAGGATCAGCGGGGCTTACAATGAGCAGTTCTTC. The encoded protein is CASSRISGAYNEQFF.

V gene TRBV18 combines with J gene TRBJ2-7, with 13 bases matching TRBD2. Germline CDR1 reads KGHSH; CDR2 reads LQKENI. V shed 4 bases and J 4 bases; nucleotides not matched to a gene: 16. The CDR3 contains 19 residues. As DNA, the CDR3 is TGTGCCAGCTCACTGACGGATATCCCGAGGACTAGCGGGAGATACGAGCAGTACTTC. The encoded protein is CASSLTDIPRTSGRYEQYF.

This clone was found a few times. The rearrangement joins TRBV19 to TRBJ1-1; tentatively, D is TRBD1 (5 bases). Trimming removed 3 bases from V and 5 bases from J, with 13 bases in between. Germline assignment: CDR1 LNHDA and CDR2 SQIVND (reference sequence). The CDR3 is 14 amino acids. The CDR3 reads CASSMHRGVTEAFF. Written as DNA, the CDR3 is TGTGCCAGTAGTATGCATCGGGGGGTAACTGAAGCTTTCTTT.

The chain has TRBV7-9 and TRBJ1-1, with 7 bases aligning to TRBD1. Looked up from germline, CDR1 is SEHNR and CDR2 is FQNEAQ (reference sequence). The J segment lost 4 bases and the V segment lost 1 base, leaving 3 bases of the junction unmatched. The CDR3 loop spans 14 amino acids. CDR3 DNA: TGTGCCAGCAGCTTAGGGACAGGATTCACTGAAGCTTTCTTT. Its protein product is CASSLGTGFTEAFF.

For the CDR3, the DNA is TGTGCCAGCAGAGGGACTAGCGGGGGATACGAGCAGTACTTC. Residues: CASRGTSGGYEQYF. The chain combines TRBV25-1 with TRBJ2-7, with 14 bases that match TRBD2. V trimming: 6 bases; J trimming: 4 bases; junction bases outside the gene matches: 2. This CDR3 has 14 residues. The germline CDR1 and CDR2 sequences are MGHDK and SYGVNS.

CDR3 in amino acids: CASSPSPTAIYGYTF. The CDR3 DNA follows: TGTGCCAGCTCACCCTCGCCGACAGCAATCTATGGCTACACCTTC. The rearrangement joins TRBV18 to TRBJ1-2; possible D gene TRBD1, 5 bases. Germline CDR1 KGHSH, CDR2 LQKENI. The V gene lost 3 bases and the J gene lost 4 bases, with 15 bases spanning the gap. The CDR3 is made up of 15 amino acids.

On this clone: Other nucleotide sequences from this sample produce the same CDR3. This sequence joins TRBV6-5 and TRBJ2-7; perhaps TRBD1 as D (5 bases). With 3 bases removed from V and 1 base from J, the gap between germline ends came to 10 bases. The CDR3 has 14 residues. Germline V gene data show CDR1 as MNHEY and CDR2 as SVGAGI. The chain's CDR3 is CASSYWGPSYEQYF. The DNA for the CDR3 is TGTGCCAGCAGTTATTGGGGCCCTTCCTACGAGCAGTACTTC.

This clone has ten or more counts. The rearrangement links TRBV9 to TRBJ1-2; 9 bases fit TRBD1. The CDR3 consists of 16 residues. Unmatched junction bases numbered 6, after V lost 0 bases and J lost 3 bases. Germline CDR1 and CDR2: SGDLS and YYNGEE. This CDR3 is CASSVGTGGNDYGYTF. Here the CDR3 DNA reads TGTGCCAGCAGCGTAGGAACAGGGGGCAATGACTATGGCTACACCTTC.

The rearrangement uses TRBV27 and TRBJ1-6; no clear D gene. Germline loops: CDR1 MNHEY, CDR2 SMNVEV (reference sequence). This CDR3 has 13 residues. Between the trimmed V and J ends, which lost 3 bases and 9 bases, there was a span of 9 bases. The CDR3 spells CASSLLGGSPLHF. The CDR3 bases are TGTGCCAGCAGTTTGCTAGGTGGTTCACCCCTCCACTTT.

The J gene is TRBJ2-3, the V gene TRBV7-3; no firm D call. V was clipped by 3 bases and J by 1 base, with 8 bases between them. The CDR3 loop spans 14 amino acids. CDR1 is SGHTA and CDR2 is FQGTGA in the germline V gene. CDR3 sequence: CASSLRAGTDTQYF. The CDR3 region has the DNA TGTGCCAGCAGCTTGCGTGCTGGCACAGATACGCAGTATTTT.

V gene TRBV11-1 combines with J gene TRBJ1-1, with TRBD1 matching over 8 bases. The V gene's germline CDR1 is SGHAT and CDR2 FQDESV (reference sequence). CDR3 length equals 16 residues. V lost 5 bases to trimming and J lost 0 bases; unmatched junction nucleotides: 8. The DNA for the CDR3 is TGTGCCAGCAGCCCCAGAAGGGACAGGATGAACACTGAAGCTTTCTTT. Translated: CASSPRRDRMNTEAFF.

The rearrangement links TRBV2 to TRBJ1-2; 8 positions agree with TRBD1. V lost 3 bases to trimming and J lost 8 bases; unmatched junction nucleotides: 5. Germline loops: CDR1 SNHLY, CDR2 FYNNEI. This CDR3 region has 13 residues. CDR3 amino acids: CASSEQGASGYTF. In DNA form, the CDR3 reads TGTGCCAGCAGTGAGCAGGGGGCGTCGGGCTACACCTTC.

The chain links TRBV5-1 to TRBJ2-1, with TRBD1 identical over 7 bases. The CDR3 is 16 residues long. The germline V gene encodes CDR1 SGHRS and CDR2 YFSETQ. Losses at the gene ends were 5 bases for V and 6 bases for J; bases not matched to a gene: 14. CDR3 sequence (DNA): TGCGCCAGCAGACCCACAGGGGCTACCTCGGGCAATGAGCAGTTCTTC. It codes for CASRPTGATSGNEQFF.

This clone has more than one count but fewer than ten. V is TRBV10-3 and J is TRBJ1-6, with 8 bases fitting TRBD1. This CDR3 comprises 14 residues. The V segment lost 5 bases and the J segment 6 bases; nucleotides outside the gene matches: 3. Germline V CDR1 and CDR2: ENHRY, SYGVKD. CDR3 bases: TGTGCCATCAGTCTAGACAGGGGTAATTCACCCCTCCACTTT. This gives the protein CAISLDRGNSPLHF.

The chain recombines TRBV30 with TRBJ1-5; no clear D. The CDR3 runs 13 residues. Trimming removed 3 bases from V and 9 bases from J, with 15 bases in between. CDR1 and CDR2 (germline): GTSNPN, SVGIG (reference sequence). The CDR3 spells CAWRGSSPGPQHF. Written as DNA, the CDR3 is TGTGCCTGGAGGGGGAGTAGCCCGGGGCCCCAGCATTTT.

V and J are TRBV6-5 and TRBJ2-7, with D possibly TRBD2 on 6 matching bases. CDR3 length equals 14 residues. Trimming cost V 6 bases and J 0 bases, with 12 bases left between them. Germline CDR1 reads MNHEY; CDR2 reads SVGAGI. The CDR3 region is CASRGTFSSYEQYF. The CDR3 bases are TGTGCCAGCAGAGGGACTTTCAGCTCCTACGAGCAGTACTTC.

The V call is TRBV18, the J call TRBJ1-1, with 11 positions matching TRBD1. Germline V CDR1 and CDR2: KGHSH, LQKENI. V lost 5 bases, J lost 7 bases, and 9 bases stayed unmatched. This CDR3 contains 15 residues. The CDR3 is CASSYRDRGGYEAFF. In DNA form, the CDR3 reads TGTGCCAGCTCATACCGGGACAGGGGGGGATATGAAGCTTTCTTT. Full variable domain (remainder filled in from reference TRBV18 and TRBJ1-1): NAGVMQNPRHLVRRRGQEARLRCSPMKGHSHVYWYRQLPEEGLKFMVYLQKENIIDESGMPKERFSAEFPKEGPSILRIQQVVRGDSAAYFCASSYRDRGGYEAFFGQGTRLTVV.

This clone was detected only a few times. The rearrangement links TRBV28 to TRBJ2-7; TRBD2 agrees at 7 bases. This CDR3 contains 14 residues. Per germline, CDR1 MDHEN and CDR2 SYDVKM. V lost 3 bases, J lost 4 bases, and 6 bases stayed unmatched. This CDR3 is CASSFGGGLYEQYF. The CDR3 nucleotides read TGTGCCAGCAGTTTTGGCGGGGGATTGTACGAGCAGTACTTC.